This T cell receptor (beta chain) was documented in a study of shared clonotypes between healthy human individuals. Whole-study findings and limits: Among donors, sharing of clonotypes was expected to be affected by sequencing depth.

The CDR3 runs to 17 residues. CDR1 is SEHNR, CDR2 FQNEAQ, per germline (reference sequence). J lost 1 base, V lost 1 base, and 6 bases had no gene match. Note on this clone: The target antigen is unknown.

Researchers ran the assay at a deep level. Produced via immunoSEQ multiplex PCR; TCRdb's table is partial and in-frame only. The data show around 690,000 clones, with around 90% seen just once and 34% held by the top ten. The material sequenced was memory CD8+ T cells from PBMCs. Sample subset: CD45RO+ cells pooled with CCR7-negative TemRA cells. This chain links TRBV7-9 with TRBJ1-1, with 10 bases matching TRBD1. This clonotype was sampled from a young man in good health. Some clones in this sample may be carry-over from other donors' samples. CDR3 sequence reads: CASSLEGQGIRNTEAFF. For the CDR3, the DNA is TGTGCCAGCAGCTTAGAGGGACAGGGGATTAGGAACACTGAAGCTTTCTTT.